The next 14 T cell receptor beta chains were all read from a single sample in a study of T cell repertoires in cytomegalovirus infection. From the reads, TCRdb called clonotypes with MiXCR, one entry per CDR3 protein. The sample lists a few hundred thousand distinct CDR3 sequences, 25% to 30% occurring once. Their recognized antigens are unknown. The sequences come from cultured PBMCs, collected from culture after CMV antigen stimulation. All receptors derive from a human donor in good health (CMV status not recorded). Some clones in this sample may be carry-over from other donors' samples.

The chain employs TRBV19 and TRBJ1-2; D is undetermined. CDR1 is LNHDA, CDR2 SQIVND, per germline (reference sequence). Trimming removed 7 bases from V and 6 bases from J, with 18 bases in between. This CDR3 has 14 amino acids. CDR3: CASTAPGVNHGYTF. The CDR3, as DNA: TGTGCCAGTACCGCACCGGGAGTCAACCATGGCTACACCTTC.

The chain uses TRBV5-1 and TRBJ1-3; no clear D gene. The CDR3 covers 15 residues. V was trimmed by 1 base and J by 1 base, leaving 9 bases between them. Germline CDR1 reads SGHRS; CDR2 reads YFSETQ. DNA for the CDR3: TGCGCCAGCAGCTTGTTGGGAGTATCTGGAAACACCATATATTTT. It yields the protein CASSLLGVSGNTIYF.

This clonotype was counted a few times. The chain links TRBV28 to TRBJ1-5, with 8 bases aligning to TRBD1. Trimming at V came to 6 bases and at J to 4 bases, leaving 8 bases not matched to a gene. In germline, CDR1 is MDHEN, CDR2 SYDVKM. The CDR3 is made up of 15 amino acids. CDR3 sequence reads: CASSAQGAHNQPQHF. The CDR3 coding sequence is TGTGCCAGCAGCGCGCAGGGGGCGCATAATCAGCCCCAGCATTTT.

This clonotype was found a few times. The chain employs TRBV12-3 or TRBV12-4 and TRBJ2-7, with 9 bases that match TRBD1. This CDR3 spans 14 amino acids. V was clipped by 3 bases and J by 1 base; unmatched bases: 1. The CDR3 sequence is CASSFDRGSYEQYF. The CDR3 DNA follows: TGTGCCAGCAGTTTCGACAGGGGGTCCTACGAGCAGTACTTC.

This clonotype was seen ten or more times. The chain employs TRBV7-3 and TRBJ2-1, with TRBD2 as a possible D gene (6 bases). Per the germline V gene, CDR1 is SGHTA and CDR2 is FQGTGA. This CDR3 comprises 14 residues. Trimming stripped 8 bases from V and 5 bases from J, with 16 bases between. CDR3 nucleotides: TGTGCCAGCGGATTGGGGGGAAGGAACAATGAGCAGTTCTTC. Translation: CASGLGGRNNEQFF.

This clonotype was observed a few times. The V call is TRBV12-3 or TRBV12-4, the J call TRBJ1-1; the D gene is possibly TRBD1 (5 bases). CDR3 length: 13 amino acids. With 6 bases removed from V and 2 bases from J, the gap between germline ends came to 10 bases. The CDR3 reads CASRRDYNTEAFF. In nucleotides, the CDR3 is TGTGCCAGCAGGCGGGACTACAACACTGAAGCTTTCTTT.

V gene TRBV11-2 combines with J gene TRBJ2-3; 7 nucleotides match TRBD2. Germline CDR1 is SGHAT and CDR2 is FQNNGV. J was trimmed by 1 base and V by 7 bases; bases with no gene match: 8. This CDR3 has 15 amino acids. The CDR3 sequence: CASTLPGGGTDTQYF. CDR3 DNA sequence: TGTGCCAGCACCCTACCGGGGGGTGGCACAGATACGCAGTATTTT. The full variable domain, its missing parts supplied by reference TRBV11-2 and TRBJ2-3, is EAGVAQSPRYKIIEKRQSVAFWCNPISGHATLYWYQQILGQGPKLLIQFQNNGVVDDSQLPKDRFSAERLKGVDSTLKIQPAKLEDSAVYLCASTLPGGGTDTQYFGPGTRLTVL.

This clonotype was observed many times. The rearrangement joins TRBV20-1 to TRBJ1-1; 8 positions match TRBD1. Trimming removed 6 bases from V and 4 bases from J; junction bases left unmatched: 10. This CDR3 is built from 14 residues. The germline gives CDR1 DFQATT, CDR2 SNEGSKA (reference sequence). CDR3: CSAGQGAQTTEAFF. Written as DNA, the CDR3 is TGCAGTGCGGGGCAGGGGGCTCAGACCACTGAAGCTTTCTTT.

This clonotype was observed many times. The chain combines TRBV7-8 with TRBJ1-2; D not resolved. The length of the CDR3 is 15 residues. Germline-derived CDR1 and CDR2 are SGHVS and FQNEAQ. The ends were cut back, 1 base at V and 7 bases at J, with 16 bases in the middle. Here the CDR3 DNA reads TGTGCCAGCAGCTTAGTTCTGACATCTTTGAGTGGCTACACCTTC. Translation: CASSLVLTSLSGYTF.

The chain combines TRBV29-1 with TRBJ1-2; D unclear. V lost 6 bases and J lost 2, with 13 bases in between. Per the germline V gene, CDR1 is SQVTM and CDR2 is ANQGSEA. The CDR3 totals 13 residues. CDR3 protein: CSVPSRVNYGYTF. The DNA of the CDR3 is TGCAGCGTCCCAAGTCGGGTGAACTATGGCTACACCTTC.

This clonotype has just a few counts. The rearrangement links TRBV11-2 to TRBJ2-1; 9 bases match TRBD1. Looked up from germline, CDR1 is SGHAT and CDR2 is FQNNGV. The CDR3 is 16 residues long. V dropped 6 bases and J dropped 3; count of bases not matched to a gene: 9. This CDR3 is CASSSLRGQGYNEQFF. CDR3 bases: TGTGCCAGCAGTTCCCTGAGGGGACAGGGCTACAATGAGCAGTTCTTC.

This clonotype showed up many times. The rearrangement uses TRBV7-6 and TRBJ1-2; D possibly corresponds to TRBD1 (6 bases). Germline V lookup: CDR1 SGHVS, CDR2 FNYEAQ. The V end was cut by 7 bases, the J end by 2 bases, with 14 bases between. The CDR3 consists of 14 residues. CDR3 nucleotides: TGTGCCAGCACCGCCGGGGGCAAAAACTATGGCTACACCTTC. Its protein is CASTAGGKNYGYTF.

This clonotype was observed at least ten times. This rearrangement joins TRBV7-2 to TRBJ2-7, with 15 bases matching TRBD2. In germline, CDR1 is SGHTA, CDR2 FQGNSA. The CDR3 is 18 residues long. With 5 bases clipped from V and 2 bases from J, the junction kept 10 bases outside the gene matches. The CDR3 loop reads CASSPNGLAGGPAYEQYF. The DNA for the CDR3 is TGTGCCAGCAGCCCTAACGGACTAGCGGGAGGGCCGGCCTACGAGCAGTACTTC.

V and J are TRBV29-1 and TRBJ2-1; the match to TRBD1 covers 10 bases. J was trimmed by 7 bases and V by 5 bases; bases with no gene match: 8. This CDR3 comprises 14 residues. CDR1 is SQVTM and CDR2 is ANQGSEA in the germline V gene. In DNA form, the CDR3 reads TGCAGCGTTCCTGACAGGGGGCGAAGGAATGAGCAGTTCTTC. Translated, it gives CSVPDRGRRNEQFF.